This TCR beta chain was sequenced during a study of T cell responses to AZD1222 COVID-19 vaccine. CDR3 length: 19 residues. V lost 2 bases to trimming and J lost 1 base; unmatched junction nucleotides: 6. CDR1 and CDR2 from the germline V gene are SGDLS and YYNGEE. Concerning this clone: Its antigen is undetermined.

Sequenced by immunoSEQ multiplex PCR; TCRdb stores in-frame clones only, minus some. The profile covers roughly 120,000 clones, with approximately 85% appearing a single time and approximately 1.6% taken by the ten largest. Regarding the study as a whole: As reported, nearly half of all spike-specific TCRs target variant regions that are unmutated. Spike regions recognized by vaccine-associated CD4 TCRs spanned the protein, led by 160-218 and 743-854.

Sequencing was performed on peripheral blood, taken on day 0 of AZD1222 vaccination. The TCR sequence derives from an adult in good health. The chain is built from TRBV9 and TRBJ2-1, with 16 bases matching TRBD2. The CDR3: CASSVQGLAGGSSYNEQFF. In nucleotides, the CDR3 is TGTGCCAGCAGCGTCCAGGGACTAGCGGGGGGGTCGTCCTACAATGAGCAGTTCTTC.